This T cell receptor (beta chain) was documented in a study of beta chain features in type 1 diabetes. Overall study: All samples combined gave under 110,000,000 sorted cells for examination.

Markers CD45RO/CCR7/CD25/CD127/CD95/CD27 served to sort CD4+ naive, central memory, regulatory and stem cell-like memory cells. Once sorted, every population was more than 95% pure. Study outcomes and limitations: Shorter TCRB CDR3s, moderately but significantly so, were found in Type 1 diabetes patients in all four CD4+ subsets. It was among patients, rather than healthy donors, that naive, central memory and Treg TCRB repertoires appeared more similar.

As to this clone: The antigen is undetermined.

What was sequenced were expressed TCRB transcripts, since all of the isolated RNA had been reverse transcribed. Produced via immunoSEQ multiplex PCR; TCRdb's table is partial and in-frame only. Of about 660,000 clones listed, about an eighth were seen once; the top ten hold approximately 0.042%. V lost 7 bases and J lost 7, with 16 bases in between. Germline values: CDR1 MNHNY, CDR2 SVGAGI (reference sequence). The CDR3 is 13 amino acids. The sequence derives from a man aged 18 to 30 with type 1 diabetes. J is TRBJ2-5 and V is TRBV6-6; D is perhaps TRBD2 (5 bases). The specimen was naive CD4+ T cells from blood. For the CDR3, the DNA is TGTGCCAGCATAGCGCTGGACCGTGGGACCCAGTACTTC. It is translated as CASIALDRGTQYF.